This is a list of T cell receptor beta chains from one sample in a study of shared clonotypes between healthy human individuals. TCRdb's table, derived via immunoSEQ multiplex PCR, lists solely in-frame clones and lacks some. Seen here are millions of clones, around 95% observed once, and the top ten hold under 0.15%. The sequenced sample consisted of naive CD4+ T cells sorted from blood. The source of these receptors is a young man in good health. The CDR3 runs from the conserved cysteine through the conserved F or W. A D gene is named only where the DNA matches it firmly. Some rows have no size entry. The others give once, few or many, or a class for an expanded clone.

V	D	J	size	DNA	CDR3
TRBV6-5	.	TRBJ1-3	.	TGTGCCAGCAGCTCCCCAAAACTCGGAAACACCATATATTTT	CASSSPKLGNTIYF
TRBV5-6	.	TRBJ2-7	.	TGTGCCAGCAGCTTAGCCAGGGGCCCCTACGAGCAGTACTTC	CASSLARGPYEQYF
TRBV7-9	.	TRBJ1-3	.	TGTGCCAGCAGCTTGGGTGACAGTGCAGACACCATATATTTT	CASSLGDSADTIYF
TRBV4-3	TRBD2	TRBJ2-2	.	TGCGCCAGCAGCCAGGCAGGAGCGGGAGGGCCCGGGGAGCTGTTTTTT	CASSQAGAGGPGELFF
TRBV10-3	TRBD2	TRBJ2-2	once	TGTGCCACCCTGGAGGTAGCGGGAATGACCGGGGAGCTGTTTTTT	CATLEVAGMTGELFF
TRBV6-5	.	TRBJ2-7	.	TGTGCCAGCAGTGACCGGGACCGAGCCTACGAGCAGTACTTC	CASSDRDRAYEQYF
TRBV5-1	.	TRBJ2-7	.	TGCGCCAGCAGCTTTCCCGGGACAAGTGAGCAGTACTTC	CASSFPGTSEQYF
TRBV9	TRBD1	TRBJ2-1	once	TGTGCCAGCAGCGTGGGACAGGGGCCTTCAAATGAGCAGTTCTTC	CASSVGQGPSNEQFF
TRBV30	.	TRBJ1-2	.	TGTGCCTGGAGTGTACCCTGGGGCCCTCATAACTATGGCTACACCTTC	CAWSVPWGPHNYGYTF
TRBV7-9	.	TRBJ1-1	.	TGTGCCAGCAGCCCGCCCGGTGGAGGGACTGAAGCTTTCTTT	CASSPPGGGTEAFF
TRBV5-1	TRBD1	TRBJ1-6	few	TGCGCCAGCAGCTTAACCGGGACAGGGGGATCACCCCTCCACTTT	CASSLTGTGGSPLHF
TRBV5-1	.	TRBJ1-1	few	TGCGCCAGCAGCTTGCAGGGGCAGAACACTGAAGCTTTCTTT	CASSLQGQNTEAFF
TRBV7-8	.	TRBJ2-7	.	TGTGCCAGCAGCTTAAATATGGGGCACTACGAGCAGTACTTC	CASSLNMGHYEQYF
TRBV5-1	TRBD1	TRBJ1-4	.	TGCGCCAGCAGCGGGGGACAGCTCAATGAAAAACTGTTTTTT	CASSGGQLNEKLFF
TRBV7-2	.	TRBJ2-1	.	TGTGCCAGCAGCCGACAGCCTACCTACAATGAGCAGTTCTTC	CASSRQPTYNEQFF
TRBV18	TRBD1	TRBJ1-1	.	TGTGCCAGCTCACTGTTCCAGGGGGAGGTGATGAACACTGAAGCTTTCTTT	CASSLFQGEVMNTEAFF
TRBV19	.	TRBJ2-1	once	TGTGCCAGTAGTATGACAAATGAGCAGTTCTTC	CASSMTNEQFF
TRBV7-6	TRBD1	TRBJ1-2	.	TGTGCCAGCAGCTCCTTCCCGGGGGGACAGGACTACCCTAACTATGGCTACACCTTC	CASSSFPGGQDYPNYGYTF
TRBV25-1	.	TRBJ2-1	once	TGTGCCAGCAGAGCTTACAACCTGGGCTACTACTACAATGAGCAGTTCTTC	CASRAYNLGYYYNEQFF
TRBV5-1	TRBD2	TRBJ2-7	.	TGCGCCAGCAGCTCCTTAGCGGGATCCTCCTACGAGCAGTACTTC	CASSSLAGSSYEQYF
TRBV7-2	.	TRBJ1-1	.	TGTGCCAGCAGCCTTATTGGAAACACTGAAGCTTTCTTT	CASSLIGNTEAFF
TRBV5-6	.	TRBJ2-3	.	TGTGCCAGCAGCTTGTATCTGGTTGGGGCAGATACGCAGTATTTT	CASSLYLVGADTQYF
TRBV2	.	TRBJ1-6	few	TGTGCCAGCAGTCTCGACAGGTTGAGTTCACCCCTCCACTTT	CASSLDRLSSPLHF
TRBV5-1	.	TRBJ2-5	.	TGCGCCAGCAGCTTGGATCTATGGCAAGAGACCCAGTACTTC	CASSLDLWQETQYF
TRBV13	TRBD2	TRBJ2-5	.	TGTGCCAGCAGCCCCTGGGGCGGGGGGGCCGAAGAGACCCAGTACTTC	CASSPWGGGAEETQYF
TRBV7-9	.	TRBJ2-7	.	TGTGCCAGCAGCCAGGTTCCCTACGAGCAGTACTTC	CASSQVPYEQYF
TRBV27	.	TRBJ2-3	.	TGTGCCAGCAGTTTAGCGGGGAGCGATACGCAGTATTTT	CASSLAGSDTQYF
TRBV2	TRBD2	TRBJ2-1	.	TGTGCCAGCGATAGCGGGGGGCCATCCTACAATGAGCAGTTCTTC	CASDSGGPSYNEQFF
TRBV4-3	TRBD1	TRBJ1-4	.	TGCGCCAGCAGCCAAGATTCGGGACAGGGGTTCCTGAGGGAAAAACTGTTTTTT	CASSQDSGQGFLREKLFF
TRBV5-4	.	TRBJ2-5	.	TGTGCCAGCAGCTGGTGGGGGGTCGGGCGGCAAGAGACCCAGTACTTC	CASSWWGVGRQETQYF
TRBV9	TRBD2	TRBJ2-3	once	TGTGCCAGCAGCGTTAGCGGGGGGTTAGGAGATACGCAGTATTTT	CASSVSGGLGDTQYF
TRBV4-3	TRBD1	TRBJ1-4	.	TGCGCCAGCAGCCAAGATTTGGGACAGGGGGCTGAAAAACTGTTTTTT	CASSQDLGQGAEKLFF
TRBV2	TRBD1	TRBJ2-7	once	TGTGCCAGCAGCGTAGACAGGGATCCCTACGAGCAGTACTTC	CASSVDRDPYEQYF
TRBV28	TRBD1	TRBJ1-2	.	TGTGCCAGCAGGCTCGAAAACAGGGGGCGGGATGGCTACACCTTC	CASRLENRGRDGYTF
TRBV6-1	.	TRBJ2-7	.	TGTGCCAGCAGTGAAGCGCTTCAGGGGAGGATGCTCTCCTACGAGCAGTACTTC	CASSEALQGRMLSYEQYF
TRBV18	.	TRBJ2-7	.	TGTGCCAGCTCACCAGCGGGATCCCCCGAGCAGTACTTC	CASSPAGSPEQYF
TRBV25-1	.	TRBJ2-1	once	TGTGCCAGCAGTGAAAATTCGGGACTTCAGTTCTTC	CASSENSGLQFF
TRBV21-1	.	TRBJ2-3	.	TGTGCCAGCAGCACAAAAGGGGACACAGATACGCAGTATTTT	CASSTKGDTDTQYF
TRBV19	.	TRBJ2-7	.	TGTGCCAGTAGCAAACAGGCAACCTACGAGCAGTACTTC	CASSKQATYEQYF
TRBV7-9	TRBD1	TRBJ2-7	.	TGTGCCAGCAGCGGGGGACAGGGTGCAACCTACGAGCAGTACTTC	CASSGGQGATYEQYF
TRBV9	TRBD2	TRBJ2-3	.	TGTGCCAGCAGCGTAGCTGGCGGGGGGACCCCCACAGATACGCAGTATTTT	CASSVAGGGTPTDTQYF
TRBV15	.	TRBJ1-5	.	TGTGCCACCAGAGGGGACATCGAGGGCGGTTTCGGCAATCAGCCCCAGCATTTT	CATRGDIEGGFGNQPQHF
TRBV15	.	TRBJ2-5	.	TGTGCCACCAGCAGAGATGGGGCACCGCAAGAGACCCAGTACTTC	CATSRDGAPQETQYF